This entry describes one T cell receptor (beta chain). Its antigen is not identified. The data belong to a study of T cells in Graves' hyperthyroidism and ophthalmopathy. Study-wide findings and caveats: A model built on 13 V-J features separated ophthalmopathy from stable hyperthyroidism.

Amplification of TCR beta CDR3 regions was performed using RNA transcripts as template. The primer set for the first-round RT-PCR of the TCR CDR3 was HTBI. In TCRdb, the multiplex PCR reads were re-called with MiXCR into one record per CDR3 protein. The table lists roughly 400,000 distinct CDR3 sequences, just under 25% of them singletons. This CDR3 has 13 amino acids. V trimming: 8 bases; J trimming: 9 bases; junction bases outside the gene matches: 7. Germline-derived CDR1 and CDR2 are MDHEN and SYDVKM. This chain uses TRBV28 with TRBJ1-6, with 7 bases lining up with TRBD1. The source is a man aged 50 to 60 with Graves' hyperthyroidism. Material for sequencing was blood. The CDR3 is CASGTAHASPLHF. The DNA of the CDR3 is TGTGCCAGCGGGACAGCCCACGCTTCACCCCTCCACTTT.